This TCR beta chain appears in the sequencing data of a study of identical twins. General study results and limits: Surplus twin overlap in beta out-of-frame sequences was less pronounced.

Germline trimming cut 1 base from V and 5 bases from J; bases unmatched to any gene: 4. From germline, CDR1 is SGHRS and CDR2 YFSETQ. The CDR3 totals 16 residues. Details on this clonotype: As yet, its antigen is unknown.

A universal primer site came from template switching; cDNA carried unique molecular identifiers. In TCRdb, the 5' RACE reads were re-called with MiXCR into one record per CDR3 protein. Here the sample spans a few hundred thousand distinct CDR3 sequences, under 12% being singletons. The sequence derives from a man in his fifties in good health. The sequenced sample was memory T cells sorted from blood. The genes are TRBV5-1 and TRBJ2-1, with TRBD2 identical over 12 bases. The CDR3 DNA reads as TGCGCCAGCAGCTTGCCTTGGACTAGCGGGAACAATGAGCAGTTCTTC. Protein product: CASSLPWTSGNNEQFF.